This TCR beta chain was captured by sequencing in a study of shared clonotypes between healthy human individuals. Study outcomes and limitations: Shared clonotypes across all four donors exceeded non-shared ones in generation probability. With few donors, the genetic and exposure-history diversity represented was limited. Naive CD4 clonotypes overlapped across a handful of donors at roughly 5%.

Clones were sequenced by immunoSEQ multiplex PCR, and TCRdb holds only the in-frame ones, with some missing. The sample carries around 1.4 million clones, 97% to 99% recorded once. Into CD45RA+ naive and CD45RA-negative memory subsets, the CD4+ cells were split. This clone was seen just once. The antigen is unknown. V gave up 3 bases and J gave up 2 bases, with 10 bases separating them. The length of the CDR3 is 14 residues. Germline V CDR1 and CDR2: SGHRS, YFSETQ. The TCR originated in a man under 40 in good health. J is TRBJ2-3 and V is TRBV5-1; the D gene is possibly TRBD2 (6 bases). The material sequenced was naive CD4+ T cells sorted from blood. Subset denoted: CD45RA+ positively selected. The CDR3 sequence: CASSSGGTTDTQYF. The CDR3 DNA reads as TGCGCCAGCAGCTCTGGAGGGACCACAGATACGCAGTATTTT.